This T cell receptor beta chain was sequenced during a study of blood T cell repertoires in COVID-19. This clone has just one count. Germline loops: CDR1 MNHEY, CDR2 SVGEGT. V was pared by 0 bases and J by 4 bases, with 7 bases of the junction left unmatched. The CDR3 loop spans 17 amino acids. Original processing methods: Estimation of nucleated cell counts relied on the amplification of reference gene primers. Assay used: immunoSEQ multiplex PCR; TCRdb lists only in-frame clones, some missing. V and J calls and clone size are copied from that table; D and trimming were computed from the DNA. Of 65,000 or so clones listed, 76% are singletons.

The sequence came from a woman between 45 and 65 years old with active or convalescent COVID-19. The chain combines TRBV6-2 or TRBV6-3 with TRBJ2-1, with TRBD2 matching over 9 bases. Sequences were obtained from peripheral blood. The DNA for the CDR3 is TGTGCCAGCAGTTACTCACCGCTAGCGGGACTGTACAATGAGCAGTTCTTC. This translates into CASSYSPLAGLYNEQFF.